The T cell receptor (beta chain) described here comes from a study of post-analysis software for immune sequencing data. General study points: Patients showed TRBV5-6, TRBV5-1 and TRBV20-1 among a handful of TRBV segments more frequent than in controls.

A word on this clonotype: Its matching antigen is unknown.

cDNA libraries of TCR beta carried unique molecular identifiers. TCRdb ran MiXCR on the PCR reads and lists one entry per CDR3 protein. This sample yields 740,000 or so distinct CDR3 sequences, of which approximately 53% are seen a single time; 4% to 5.5% belongs to the top ten. This CDR3 is 17 amino acids long. V was clipped by 0 bases and J by 6 bases; unmatched bases: 15. CDR1 DFQATT and CDR2 SNEGSKA come from the germline V gene (reference sequence). The sequence was obtained from a girl aged 5-17 years with multiple sclerosis. The gene calls are TRBV20-1 and TRBJ2-3, with 7 bases fitting TRBD1. The specimen sequenced was blood. CDR3 sequence: CSARDFKRQGQVDTQYF. Here the CDR3 DNA reads TGCAGTGCTAGAGATTTTAAGAGACAGGGTCAAGTTGATACGCAGTATTTT.